What follows are 12 T cell receptor beta chains derived from one specimen sequenced in a study of blood T cells in healthy people across ages. The use of a sample-barcoded 5' primer and a J-beta primer mix characterized a second PCR of about 7 to 12 cycles. TCRdb used MiXCR to reprocess the 5' RACE reads, holding one entry per CDR3 protein. The sample holds approximately 780,000 distinct CDR3 sequences, roughly 25% seen once. These data are also associated with another study on T cells of mothers and their children.

Sequenced sample: blood. These receptors were obtained from a boy aged 5-17 years in good health.

The rearrangement joins TRBV27 to TRBJ1-2; TRBD1 aligns across 7 bases. V was pared by 4 bases and J by 2 bases, with 7 bases of the junction left unmatched. The CDR3 extends over 15 amino acids. Germline lookup yields CDR1 MNHEY and CDR2 SMNVEV (reference sequence). The CDR3 spells CASSSPSTGNYGYTF. The CDR3 DNA sequence: TGTGCCAGCAGTTCTCCTTCGACAGGGAACTATGGCTACACCTTC.

V usage is TRBV7-9 and J usage is TRBJ1-1; the D is unclear. This CDR3 comprises 15 residues. V lost 2 bases and J lost 5, with 15 bases in between. Per the germline V gene, CDR1 is SEHNR and CDR2 is FQNEAQ (reference sequence). The CDR3 nucleotides are TGTGCCAGCAGCTTAAGTCCAGGTCGAAGGACTGAAGCTTTCTTT. Translated: CASSLSPGRRTEAFF.

The table lists this clonotype with a few counts. This chain joins TRBV7-2 and TRBJ1-6; no clear D gene. The CDR3 totals 16 residues. CDR1 and CDR2 (germline): SGHTA, FQGNSA. V dropped 5 bases and J dropped 0 bases, with 11 bases sitting between them. CDR3 sequence: CASSLGRSSYNSPLHF. The CDR3, as DNA: TGTGCCAGCAGCCTAGGGAGGAGCTCCTATAATTCACCCCTCCACTTT.

This clonotype was found a few times. The V and J genes are TRBV7-3 and TRBJ2-5; maybe TRBD2 (6 bases). The J call may not be correct, given that the DNA end is closer to TRBJ2-1. This CDR3 region has 16 residues. CDR1 is SGHTA, CDR2 FQGTGA, per germline. CDR3 in DNA: TGTGCCAGCAGCTTAACAGTGCCCGGGGGAATCAATGAGCAGTTCTTC. This gives the protein CASSLTVPGGINEQFF.

This clonotype has only a few counts. The V gene is TRBV19, the J gene TRBJ2-7, with TRBD1 matching over 8 bases. The CDR3 runs to 12 residues. V trimming: 9 bases; J trimming: 3 bases; junction bases outside the gene matches: 4. Germline V lookup: CDR1 LNHDA, CDR2 SQIVND (reference sequence). The CDR3 protein is CASRDRNYEQYF. CDR3 bases: TGTGCCAGCCGGGACAGGAACTACGAGCAGTACTTC.

This clonotype has a handful of counts. This chain joins TRBV7-9 and TRBJ2-4, with a tentative D call TRBD1 (5 bases). V was clipped by 4 bases and J by 1 base, with 14 bases between them. This CDR3 has 16 amino acids. Germline CDR1 SEHNR, CDR2 FQNEAQ (reference sequence). As DNA, the CDR3 is TGTGCCAGCAGCTCACTCAACCAGGGTGCCAAAAACATTCAGTACTTC. Its protein is CASSSLNQGAKNIQYF.

The chain has TRBV2 and TRBJ2-6; either TRBD1 or TRBD2 may supply D (5 bases each). Germline V gene sequence: CDR1 SNHLY, CDR2 FYNNEI. Trimming shortened V by 3 bases and J by 8 bases, and 8 bases separated the two germline ends. The CDR3 has 13 residues. The CDR3 is CASSEGEPNVLTF. Written as DNA, the CDR3 is TGTGCCAGCAGTGAGGGGGAGCCCAACGTCCTGACTTTC.

This clonotype was recorded a few times. The junction shows a germline mismatch at one end, possibly a read error. The V and J genes are TRBV5-1 and TRBJ2-5, with D possibly called TRBD1 or TRBD2 (5 bases each). CDR1 and CDR2 from the germline V gene are SGHRS and YFSETQ. The CDR3 consists of 14 residues. Written as DNA, the CDR3 is TGCGCCAGCAGCCCGGGGACCTTAGGAGAGGCCCAGTACTTC. Translation: CASSPGTLGEAQYF. The full variable domain, with the rest looked up from reference TRBV5-1 and TRBJ2-5, is KAGVTQTPRYLIKTRGQQVTLSCSPISGHRSVSWYQQTPGQGLQFLFEYFSETQRNKGNFPGRFSGRQFSNSRSEMNVSTLELGDSALYLCASSPGTLGEAQYFGPGTRLLVL.

This clonotype was observed a handful of times. V gene TRBV11-2 combines with J gene TRBJ2-4; TRBD2 matches at 12 bases. V lost 4 bases to trimming and J lost 0 bases; unmatched junction nucleotides: 7. CDR3 length: 18 amino acids. Germline V gene sequence: CDR1 SGHAT, CDR2 FQNNGV. CDR3 in DNA: TGTGCCAGCAGCTCACTAGCGGGGGGCCTTCTAGCCAAAAACATTCAGTACTTC. Protein sequence: CASSSLAGGLLAKNIQYF.

This clonotype was picked up many times. The chain carries TRBV4-1 and TRBJ2-7; D gene uncertain. With 3 bases removed from V and 2 bases from J, the gap between germline ends came to 8 bases. The CDR3 loop spans 13 amino acids. CDR1 MGHRA and CDR2 YSYEKL come from the germline V gene. The CDR3 DNA follows: TGCGCCAGCAGCCACCGGGCCACCTACGAGCAGTACTTC. Amino acids: CASSHRATYEQYF.

The chain has TRBV20-1 and TRBJ1-6; TRBD1 is a possible D gene (5 bases). V gave up 3 bases and J gave up 7 bases, with 13 bases separating them. The CDR3 loop spans 14 amino acids. Germline values: CDR1 DFQATT, CDR2 SNEGSKA (reference sequence). The CDR3 bases are TGCAGTGCTAGCGTTCGACAGTCAAATTCACCCCTCCACTTT. Protein: CSASVRQSNSPLHF.

This clonotype was observed a few times. The chain employs TRBV20-1 and TRBJ2-7; weak D call: TRBD2 (6 bases). V dropped 5 bases and J dropped 7 bases, with 12 bases sitting between them. Germline V gene sequence: CDR1 DFQATT, CDR2 SNEGSKA (reference sequence). The CDR3 sequence is 11 residues long. CDR3 region: CSAPVGGEQYF. In DNA, the CDR3 is TGCAGTGCTCCCGTGGGGGGTGAGCAGTACTTC.